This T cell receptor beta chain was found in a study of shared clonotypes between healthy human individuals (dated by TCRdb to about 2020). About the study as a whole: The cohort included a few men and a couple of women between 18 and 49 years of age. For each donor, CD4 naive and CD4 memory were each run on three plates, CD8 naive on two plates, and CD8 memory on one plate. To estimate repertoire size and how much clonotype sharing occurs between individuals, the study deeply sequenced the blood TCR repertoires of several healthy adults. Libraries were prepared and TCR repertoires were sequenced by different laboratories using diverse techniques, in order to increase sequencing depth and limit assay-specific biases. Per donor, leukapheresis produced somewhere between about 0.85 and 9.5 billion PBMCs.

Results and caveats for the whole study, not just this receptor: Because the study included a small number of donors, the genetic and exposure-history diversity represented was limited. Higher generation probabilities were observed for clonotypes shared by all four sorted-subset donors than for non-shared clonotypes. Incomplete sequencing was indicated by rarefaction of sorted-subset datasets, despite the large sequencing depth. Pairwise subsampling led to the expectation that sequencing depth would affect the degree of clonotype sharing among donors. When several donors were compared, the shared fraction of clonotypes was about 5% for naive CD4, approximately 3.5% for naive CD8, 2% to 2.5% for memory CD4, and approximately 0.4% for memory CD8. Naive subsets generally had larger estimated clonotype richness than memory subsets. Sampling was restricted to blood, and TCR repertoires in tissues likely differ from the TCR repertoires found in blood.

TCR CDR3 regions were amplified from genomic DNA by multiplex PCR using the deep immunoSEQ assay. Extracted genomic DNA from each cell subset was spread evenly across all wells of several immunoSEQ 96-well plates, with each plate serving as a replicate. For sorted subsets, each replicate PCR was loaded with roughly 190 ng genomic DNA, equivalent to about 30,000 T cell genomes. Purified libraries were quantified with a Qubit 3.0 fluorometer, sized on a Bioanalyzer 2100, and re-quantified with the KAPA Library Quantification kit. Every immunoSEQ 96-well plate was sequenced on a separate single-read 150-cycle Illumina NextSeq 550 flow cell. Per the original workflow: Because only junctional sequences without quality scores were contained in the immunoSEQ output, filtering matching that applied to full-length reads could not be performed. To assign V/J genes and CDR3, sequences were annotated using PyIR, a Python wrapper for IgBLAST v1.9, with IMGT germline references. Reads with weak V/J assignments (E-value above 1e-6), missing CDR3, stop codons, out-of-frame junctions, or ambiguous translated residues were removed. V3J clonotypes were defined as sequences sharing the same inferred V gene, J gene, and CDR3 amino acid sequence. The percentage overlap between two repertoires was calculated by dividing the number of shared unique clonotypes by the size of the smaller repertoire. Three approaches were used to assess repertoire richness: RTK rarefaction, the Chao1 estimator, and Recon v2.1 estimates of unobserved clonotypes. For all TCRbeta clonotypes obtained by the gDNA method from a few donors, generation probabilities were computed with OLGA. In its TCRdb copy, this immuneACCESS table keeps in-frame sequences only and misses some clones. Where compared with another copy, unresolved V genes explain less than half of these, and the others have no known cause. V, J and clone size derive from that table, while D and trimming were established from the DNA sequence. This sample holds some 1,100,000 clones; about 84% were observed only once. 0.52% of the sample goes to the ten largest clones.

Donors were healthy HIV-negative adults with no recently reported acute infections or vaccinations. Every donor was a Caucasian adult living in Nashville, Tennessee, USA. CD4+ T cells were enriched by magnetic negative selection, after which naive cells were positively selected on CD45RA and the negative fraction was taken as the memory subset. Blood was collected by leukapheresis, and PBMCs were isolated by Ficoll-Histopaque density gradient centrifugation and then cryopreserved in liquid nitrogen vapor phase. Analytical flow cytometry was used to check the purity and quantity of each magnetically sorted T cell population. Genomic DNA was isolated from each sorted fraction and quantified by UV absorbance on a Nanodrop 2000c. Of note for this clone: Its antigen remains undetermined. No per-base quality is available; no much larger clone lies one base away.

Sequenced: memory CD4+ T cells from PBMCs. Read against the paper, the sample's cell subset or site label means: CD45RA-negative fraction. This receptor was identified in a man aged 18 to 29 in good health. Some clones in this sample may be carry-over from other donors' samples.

The CDR3 here reads CASGRGTGNTEAFF. The DNA reads as follows: TGTGCCAGCGGACGGGGGACCGGGAACACTGAAGCTTTCTTT. The rearranged segments are TRBV6-5 and TRBJ1-1, with a weak D call of TRBD1 (5 bases match). CDR1 and CDR2 are read off the germline V gene as MNHEY and SVGAGI. CDR3 length: 14 amino acids, cysteine to phenylalanine. The read is trimmed to its CDR3 DNA, 42 bases read in frame from base 1. V drops 8 bases and J drops 1 base, leaving 14 bases in between.